The TCR beta chain described here comes from a study of regulatory T cells in long-lasting Graves disease listed by TCRdb under 2021. Broadly, across the study: Patients with newly diagnosed Graves' disease had been on antithyroid drugs for under 3 months. Patients with persistent Graves' disease were compared with patients with newly diagnosed Graves' disease using TCR sequencing and RNA sequencing of peripheral blood. The study took place in China and was registered as a clinical trial. A total of 33 samples underwent TCR sequencing: some 13 from persistent and about 20 from newly diagnosed Graves' disease patients. Paper-wide results and their limitations: Only the TCR beta chain was sequenced and analyzed. Persistent disease showed preferential use of TRBV28, TRBJ1-2 and TRBJ2-5, whereas newly diagnosed disease favored TRBV20-1 and TRBJ2-1. Lower TCR Shannon entropy and fewer highly expanded clones were observed in persistent Graves' disease patients than in newly diagnosed patients, which suggested clonal expansion. The authors noted that the small sample size was a limitation that may lower accuracy. Only peripheral blood was studied, because thyroid tissue, the primary lesion, was inaccessible. A larger number of public clonotypes was shared among persistent patients (around 3,000) than among newly diagnosed patients (approximately 930).

The library was produced with multiplex PCR. Instrument on record: Illumina HiSeq 4000. iRepertoire HTBI primers and Arm-PCR amplification of CDR3 regions were used to construct TCR beta libraries. PCR products were gel purified before sequencing. The study's processing was this. Gene usage analysis of CDR3 amino acid clonotypes used the approximately 62 TRBV and 12 to 15 TRBJ segments found across samples. COPE and FqMerger were used to merge filtered high-quality paired reads into contigs. BLAST was used to align contigs to IMGT TRBV, TRBD and TRBJ reference genes, and CDR3 was defined according to IMGT. Highly expanded clones were defined as clonotypes with a frequency above 0.1%. Shannon entropy served as the measure of repertoire diversity, while the Gini coefficient captured V-J evenness. A clonotype was considered public if more than one individual shared it. TCRdb ran its own pipeline on the public reads, namely fastp trimming at Q25 and MiXCR clone calling, and kept in-frame beta chains. Each CDR3 protein gets just one entry, which takes the most common genes and DNA from the rows behind it. It is TCRdb's table, rather than the study itself, that gives the V and J calls and clone size. This sample is represented by about 470,000 distinct CDR3 sequences; 15% of them were singletons. Approximately 16% of the sample rests with the top ten.

The intended sense of this specimen's time point label: newly diagnosed GD, antithyroid drugs for less than 3 months. For both TCR sequencing and RNA sequencing, RNA was extracted from PBMCs using TRIzol. The diagnosis of Graves' disease followed American Thyroid Association guidelines. Recruitment of patients was carried out at an endocrinology department in Xi'an, China. Each patient gave roughly 8.4 milliliters of peripheral blood, collected in an EDTA anticoagulant tube. Ficoll Paque Plus density gradient separation was used to isolate PBMCs, and no additional T cell sorting was done. An Agilent 2100 Bioanalyzer and agarose gel were used to assess RNA quality, and a NanoDrop 2000 was used to measure RNA concentration. V and J lose 0 bases and 4 bases, and a span of 10 bases separates them. CDR1 MNHEY and CDR2 SMNVEV are derived from the germline V gene (reference sequence). Counted from cysteine to phenylalanine, this CDR3 has 14 amino acids. The CDR3 DNA has 42 bases and is translated from base 1.

A remark on this clonotype: Its cognate antigen has yet to be identified. No quality values exist for individual bases; no much larger clone is one base distant.

The same specimen was also included in a second study, on T cells in Graves' hyperthyroidism and ophthalmopathy. As the second publication notes: Stable Graves' hyperthyroidism was defined as no progression to ophthalmopathy during 18 months of follow-up. Hyperthyroidism patients were newly diagnosed, with disease duration under 2 months, and aged 18 to 65 years. Exclusion was applied to patients with uncontrolled infections, other autoimmune diseases, pregnancy or lactation. Diagnoses relied on clinical symptoms, serum thyroxine and TRAb, thyroid ultrasound and orbital computed tomography. The first round of RT-PCR for the TCR CDR3 was performed with the HTBI primer set and the Qiagen OneStep RT-PCR kit. Most expanded thyroid clonotypes (frequency above 0.001) were also detected in blood, suggesting blood repertoires may reflect thyroid immune responses. A 13 V-J signature model separated ophthalmopathy from stable hyperthyroidism, with roughly 88% sensitivity and roughly 82% specificity in cross-validation and 80%/75% in testing. During validation, the model predicted progression to ophthalmopathy a median of around six months ahead of onset, with more than 55% sensitivity and 72% to 85% specificity. To identify TCR V-J signatures that set the groups apart, the researchers used a discovery cohort of more than 95 patients, made up of under 45 with Graves' ophthalmopathy and approximately 57 with stable Graves' hyperthyroidism. Whether ophthalmopathy could be predicted prospectively was tested in an independent validation cohort made up of fewer than 20 hyperthyroidism patients plus 17 patients who later progressed to ophthalmopathy. The 75 to 100 discovery patients were divided at random into training and test sets in a 7:3 ratio. In six Graves' hyperthyroidism patients, the study also compared T-cell repertoires from thyroid tissue with T-cell repertoires from blood. After sampling, hyperthyroidism patients received methimazole starting at 30 mg daily, and ophthalmopathy patients received high-dose intravenous methylprednisolone. Libraries were constructed in a second round of multiplex PCR, after which size selection and purification were performed. The libraries were sequenced on an Illumina HiSeq2000 using paired-end 100 bp reads. Raw data were processed with SOAPnuke, discarding reads with adapters, uncalled bases, mean Phred below 15, or no exact constant-primer or identifier match. High-quality paired reads were merged with COPE v1.2.5, and unique nucleotide sequences were defined as clonotypes. MiTCR v1.1 was used to align clonotypes to the IMGT TRBV, TRBD and TRBJ reference segments. The analysis included only V-J combinations with a frequency above 0.0001, which together covered roughly 99% of the repertoires. A TCS score was defined as the ratio between F50 (clonal expansion) and ExV (chaos), using BLOSUM62-based TCRdist between CDR3 peptides within each V-J. Welch's t-statistics and random forest reduced roughly 530 V-J features to roughly 13, which were used in a naive Bayes classifier (R e1071). Sample size was not statistically predetermined, and blinding of investigators to group allocation was not performed. According to the paper, TCR Vbeta CDR3 sequencing was carried out on roughly 130 peripheral blood samples, which came from fewer than 50 ophthalmopathy, 75 to 80 hyperthyroidism and about 17 progressor patients.

The chain employs TRBV27 and TRBJ2-7; there is no confident call for the D gene. The source was peripheral blood mononuclear cells (PBMCs), collected at new diagnosis, from a patient treated with antithyroid drugs. This TCR came from a woman aged 30 to 39 with Graves disease. Donor details come from another sample of the same person, matched by shared clones. The CDR3 in this case is CASSLSPPRYEQYF. The DNA sequence is as follows: TGTGCCAGCAGTTTATCCCCCCCCAGATACGAGCAGTACTTC.